What follows are 12 T cell receptor beta chains derived from one specimen sequenced in a study of blood T cells in healthy people across ages. For the second PCR, which ran for about 7 to 11 cycles, a sample-barcoded 5' primer and a J-beta primer mix were used. TCRdb reprocessed the 5' RACE reads with MiXCR, giving one entry per CDR3 protein. Among 800,000 to 950,000 distinct CDR3 sequences listed, 25% to 35% were seen once. The same data also contributed to another study, on T cells of mothers and their children.

The source material was blood. The origin of the receptors is a woman aged 40 to 49 in good health.

The table lists this clonotype with many counts. The chain uses TRBV6-1 and TRBJ2-5; 8 bases match TRBD2. CDR1 is MNHNS and CDR2 is SASEGT in the germline V gene. Unmatched junction bases numbered 7, after V lost 11 bases and J lost 5 bases. CDR3 length: 12 residues. As DNA, the CDR3 is TGTGCCGGGGGACTAGGTTACGAGACCCAGTACTTC. Encoded protein: CAGGLGYETQYF.

This clonotype has just a few counts. This rearrangement joins TRBV10-3 to TRBJ1-1, with D possibly being TRBD1 (5 bases). This CDR3 is 14 amino acids long. Germline V gene sequence: CDR1 ENHRY, CDR2 SYGVKD. The V gene lost 3 bases and the J gene lost 1 base, with 9 bases spanning the gap. This chain's CDR3 is CAISEQAGNTEAFF. CDR3 in DNA: TGTGCCATCAGTGAACAGGCGGGGAACACTGAAGCTTTCTTT.

This chain connects TRBV6-6 to TRBJ2-2; 9 bases fit TRBD2. CDR3 length: 17 amino acids. V dropped 3 bases and J dropped 5; count of bases not matched to a gene: 10. Germline CDR1 and CDR2: MNHNY and SVGAGI (reference sequence). CDR3 DNA sequence: TGTGCCAGCAGTTATTCGCGGGGGGGCCGGGGAACCGGGGAGCTGTTTTTT. Its protein is CASSYSRGGRGTGELFF.

J is TRBJ2-7 and V is TRBV7-2; D might be TRBD2 (6 bases). The V gene lost 2 bases and the J gene lost 0 bases, with 11 bases spanning the gap. Germline V gene lookup returns CDR1 SGHTA and CDR2 FQGNSA. The CDR3 spans 15 residues. The CDR3 protein is CASSLLVGSSYEQYF. As DNA, the CDR3 is TGTGCCAGCAGCTTACTGGTCGGGAGCTCCTACGAGCAGTACTTC.

This clonotype was recorded a few times. The chain has TRBV4-1 and TRBJ1-1; D gene ambiguous. The CDR3 totals 17 residues. Germline V gives CDR1 MGHRA, CDR2 YSYEKL. V lost 2 bases and J 4 bases, leaving 20 bases between the germline ends. The CDR3 DNA sequence: TGCGCCAGCAGCCAACAAAAGAGGGAAGGCCTGAGCACTGAAGCTTTCTTT. This gives the protein CASSQQKREGLSTEAFF.

This clonotype was seen only a few times. J is TRBJ2-1 and V is TRBV18, with a weak D call TRBD2 (5 bases). The CDR3 sequence is 17 residues long. Trimming took off 6 bases at V and 8 bases at J, with 26 bases between the two ends. Germline V gene lookup returns CDR1 KGHSH and CDR2 LQKENI. The CDR3 DNA follows: TGTGCCAGCTCGCCTCCTCGGAGCGGCAATCAAGCCCATGAGCAGTTCTTC. Translation gives CASSPPRSGNQAHEQFF.

This clonotype was observed a few times. The chain combines TRBV7-2 with TRBJ2-5, with unresolved D. Per germline, CDR1 SGHTA and CDR2 FQGNSA. The length of the CDR3 is 14 residues. Trimming stripped 0 bases from V and 5 bases from J, with 10 bases between. The CDR3 loop reads CASSLARSRETQYF. CDR3 nucleotide sequence: TGTGCCAGCAGCTTAGCCAGGTCACGGGAGACCCAGTACTTC.

This clonotype was observed many times. The chain links TRBV7-2 to TRBJ2-5; D gene uncertain. This CDR3 spans 13 amino acids. Germline values: CDR1 SGHTA, CDR2 FQGNSA. Trimming took off 5 bases at V and 7 bases at J, with 14 bases between the two ends. The CDR3 protein is CASSPEPDATQYF. The CDR3 nucleotides read TGTGCCAGCAGCCCCGAACCGGACGCGACCCAGTACTTC.

The chain is built from TRBV10-3 and TRBJ2-1, with a weak D call TRBD2 (6 bases). Trimming took off 6 bases at V and 0 bases at J, with 12 bases between the two ends. Looked up from germline, CDR1 is ENHRY and CDR2 is SYGVKD. The length of the CDR3 is 15 residues. The DNA for the CDR3 is TGTGCCATCAGCGTTAGCGGCAGCTCCTACAATGAGCAGTTCTTC. This sequence encodes CAISVSGSSYNEQFF.

This clonotype was seen a handful of times. This chain uses TRBV20-1 with TRBJ1-2; D ambiguous. The CDR3 is 15 residues long. V was clipped by 3 bases and J by 1 base, with 15 bases between them. CDR1 DFQATT and CDR2 SNEGSKA come from the germline V gene (reference sequence). The CDR3, as DNA: TGCAGTGCTAGCGCGCAGACGACCCTTAACTATGGCTACACCTTC. Protein: CSASAQTTLNYGYTF.

The chain recombines TRBV19 with TRBJ2-5, with D unclear. Matching the DNA end better, TRBJ2-7 makes the J call doubtful. The CDR3 consists of 12 residues. From germline, CDR1 is LNHDA and CDR2 SQIVND (reference sequence). The CDR3 bases are TGTGCCAGTAGTATAGGCATGACCGAGCAGTACTTC. It specifies CASSIGMTEQYF.

This sequence joins TRBV7-9 and TRBJ1-1; D is possibly TRBD1 (6 bases). Trimming cost V 8 bases and J 5 bases, with 24 bases left between them. Germline lookup yields CDR1 SEHNR and CDR2 FQNEAQ (reference sequence). The CDR3 is made up of 16 amino acids. CDR3 nucleotides: TGTGCCAGCTCCCTTCGGGGGCAGGGGAATGGAACTGAAGCTTTCTTT. As protein: CASSLRGQGNGTEAFF.